This T cell receptor beta chain stems from a study of blood T cell repertoires in COVID-19. TCRdb keeps only in-frame clones here, not all; method: immunoSEQ multiplex PCR. Seen here are 200,000 to 250,000 clones, roughly nine tenths observed once, and the top ten hold 11%. Sequenced sample: PBMCs or T cells enriched from blood (not recorded which). This receptor was identified in a man aged 25 to 40 who had recovered from COVID-19.

The CDR3 DNA follows: TGTGCCAGTAACAACGAGCCCGGGTGGGGCAATCAGCCCCAGCATTTT. This sequence encodes CASNNEPGWGNQPQHF. The J gene is TRBJ1-5, the V gene TRBV19; D is unclear. CDR1 is LNHDA and CDR2 is SQIVND in the germline V gene (reference sequence). CDR3 length equals 16 residues. The V and J ends lost 7 bases and 2 bases respectively, with 18 bases between them.